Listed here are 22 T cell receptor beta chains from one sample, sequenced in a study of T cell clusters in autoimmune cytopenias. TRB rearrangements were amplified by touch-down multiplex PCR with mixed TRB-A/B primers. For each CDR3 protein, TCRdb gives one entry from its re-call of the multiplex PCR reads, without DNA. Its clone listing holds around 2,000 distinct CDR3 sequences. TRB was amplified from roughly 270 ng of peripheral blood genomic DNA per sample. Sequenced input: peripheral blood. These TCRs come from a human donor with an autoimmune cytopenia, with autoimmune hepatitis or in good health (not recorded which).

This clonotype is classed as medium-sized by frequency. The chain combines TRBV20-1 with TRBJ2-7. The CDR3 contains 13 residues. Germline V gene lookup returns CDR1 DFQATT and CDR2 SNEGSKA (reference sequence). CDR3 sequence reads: CSADLTSSYEQYF.

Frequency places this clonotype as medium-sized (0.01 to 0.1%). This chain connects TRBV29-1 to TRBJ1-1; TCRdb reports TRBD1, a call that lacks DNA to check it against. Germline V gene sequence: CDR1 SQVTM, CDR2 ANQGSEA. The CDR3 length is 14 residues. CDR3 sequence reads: CSVEGGQRNTEAFF.

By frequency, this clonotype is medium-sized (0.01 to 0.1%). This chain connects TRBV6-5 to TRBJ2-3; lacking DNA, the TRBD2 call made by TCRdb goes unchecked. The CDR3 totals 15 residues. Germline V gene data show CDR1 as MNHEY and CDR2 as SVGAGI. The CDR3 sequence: CASSRGPPRTDTQYF.

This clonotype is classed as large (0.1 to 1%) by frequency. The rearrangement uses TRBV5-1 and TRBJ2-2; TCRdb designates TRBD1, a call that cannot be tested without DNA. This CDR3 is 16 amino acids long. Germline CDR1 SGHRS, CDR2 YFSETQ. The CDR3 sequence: CASSSNGQGNTGELFF.

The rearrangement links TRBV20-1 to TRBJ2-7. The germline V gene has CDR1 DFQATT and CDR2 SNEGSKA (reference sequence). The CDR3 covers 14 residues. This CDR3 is CSADLVYGAYEQYF.

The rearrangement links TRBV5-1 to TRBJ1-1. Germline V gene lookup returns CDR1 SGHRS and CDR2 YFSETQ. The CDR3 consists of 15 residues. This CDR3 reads CASSLVGRDNTEAFF.

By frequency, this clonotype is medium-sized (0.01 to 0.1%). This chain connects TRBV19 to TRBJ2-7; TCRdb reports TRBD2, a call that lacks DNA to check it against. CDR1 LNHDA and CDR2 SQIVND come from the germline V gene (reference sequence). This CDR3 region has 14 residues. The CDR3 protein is CASSTREAPYEQYF. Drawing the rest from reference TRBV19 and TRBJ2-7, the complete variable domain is DGGITQSPKYLFRKEGQNVTLSCEQNLNHDAMYWYRQDPGQGLRLIYYSQIVNDFQKGDIAEGYSVSREKKESFPLTVTSAQKNPTAFYLCASSTREAPYEQYFGPGTRLTVT.

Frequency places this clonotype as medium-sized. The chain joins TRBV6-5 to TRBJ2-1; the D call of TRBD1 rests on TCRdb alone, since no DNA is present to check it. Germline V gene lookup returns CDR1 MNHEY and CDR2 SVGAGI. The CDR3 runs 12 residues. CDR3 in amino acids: CATTRGLNEQFF.

This CDR3 is CASSFSTALNTEAFF. V usage is TRBV12-3 or TRBV12-4 and J usage is TRBJ1-1; absent DNA, TCRdb's TRBD1 call cannot be checked. The CDR3 is made up of 15 amino acids.

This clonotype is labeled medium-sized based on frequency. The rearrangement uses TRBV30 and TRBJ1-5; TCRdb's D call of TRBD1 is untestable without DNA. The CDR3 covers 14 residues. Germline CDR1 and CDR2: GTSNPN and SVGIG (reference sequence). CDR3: CAWAQTGIDQPQHF.

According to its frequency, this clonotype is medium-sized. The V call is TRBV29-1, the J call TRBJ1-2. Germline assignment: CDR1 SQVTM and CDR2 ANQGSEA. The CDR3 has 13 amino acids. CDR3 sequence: CSVEGGGGTGYTF. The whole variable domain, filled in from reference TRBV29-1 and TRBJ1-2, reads SAVISQKPSRDICQRGTSLTIQCQVDSQVTMMFWYRQQPGQSLTLIATANQGSEATYESGFVIDKFPISRPNLTFSTLTVSNMSPEDSSIYLCSVEGGGGTGYTFGSGTRLTVV.

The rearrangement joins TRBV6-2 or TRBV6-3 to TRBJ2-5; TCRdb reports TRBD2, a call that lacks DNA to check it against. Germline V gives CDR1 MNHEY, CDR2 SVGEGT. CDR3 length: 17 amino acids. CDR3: CASSQQITSGRKETQYF.

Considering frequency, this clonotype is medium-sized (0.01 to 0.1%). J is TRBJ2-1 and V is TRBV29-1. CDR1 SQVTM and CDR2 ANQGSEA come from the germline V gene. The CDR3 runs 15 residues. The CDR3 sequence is CSVAPGRGFYNEQFF.

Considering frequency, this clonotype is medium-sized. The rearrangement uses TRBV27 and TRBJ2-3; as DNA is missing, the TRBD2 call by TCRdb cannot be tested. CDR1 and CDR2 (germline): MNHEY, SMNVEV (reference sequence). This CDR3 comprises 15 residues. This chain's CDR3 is CASGTSGRAPDTQYF.

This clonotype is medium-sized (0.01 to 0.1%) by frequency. This CDR3 is CASSLVDAGTGEPHTDTQYF. This chain joins TRBV7-6 and TRBJ2-3; there is no DNA to check the TCRdb D call of TRBD1. The CDR3 totals 20 residues. Germline V gene sequence: CDR1 SGHVS, CDR2 FNYEAQ.

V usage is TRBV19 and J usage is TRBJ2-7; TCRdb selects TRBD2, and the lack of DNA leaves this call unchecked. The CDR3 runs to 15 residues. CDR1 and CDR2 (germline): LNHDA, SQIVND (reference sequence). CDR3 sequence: CASRILPISHYEQYF.

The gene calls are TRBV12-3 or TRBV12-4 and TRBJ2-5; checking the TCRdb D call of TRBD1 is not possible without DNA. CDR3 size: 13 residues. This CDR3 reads CASRQGVQETQYF.

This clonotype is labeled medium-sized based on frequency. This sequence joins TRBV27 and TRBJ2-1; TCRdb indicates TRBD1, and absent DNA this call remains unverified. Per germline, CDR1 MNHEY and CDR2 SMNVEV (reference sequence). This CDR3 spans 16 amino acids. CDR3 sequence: CASSLSAQVGNNEQFF.

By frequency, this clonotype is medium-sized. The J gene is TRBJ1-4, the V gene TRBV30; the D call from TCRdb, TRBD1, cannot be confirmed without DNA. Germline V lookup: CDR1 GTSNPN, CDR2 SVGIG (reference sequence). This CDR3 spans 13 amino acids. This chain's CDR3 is CAWRSLGQGELFF. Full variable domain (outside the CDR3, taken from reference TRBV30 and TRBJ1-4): SQTIHQWPATLVQPVGSPLSLECTVEGTSNPNLYWYRQAAGRGLQLLFYSVGIGQISSEVPQNLSASRPQDRQFILSSKKLLLSDSGFYLCAWRSLGQGELFFGSGTQLSVL.

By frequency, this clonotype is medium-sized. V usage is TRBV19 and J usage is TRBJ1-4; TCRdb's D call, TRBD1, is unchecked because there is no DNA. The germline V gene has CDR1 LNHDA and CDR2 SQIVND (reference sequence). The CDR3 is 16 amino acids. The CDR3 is CASSIGTGGLNEKLFF.

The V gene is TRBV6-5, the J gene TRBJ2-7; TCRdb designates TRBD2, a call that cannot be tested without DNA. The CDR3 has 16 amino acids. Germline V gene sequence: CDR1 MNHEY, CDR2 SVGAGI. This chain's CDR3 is CASRVRAGGTTGEQYF.

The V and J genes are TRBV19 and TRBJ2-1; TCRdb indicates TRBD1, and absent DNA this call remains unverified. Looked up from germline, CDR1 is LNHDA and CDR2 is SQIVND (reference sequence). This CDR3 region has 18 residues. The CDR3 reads CASSSSGGLPATYNEQFF. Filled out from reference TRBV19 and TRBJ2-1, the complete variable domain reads DGGITQSPKYLFRKEGQNVTLSCEQNLNHDAMYWYRQDPGQGLRLIYYSQIVNDFQKGDIAEGYSVSREKKESFPLTVTSAQKNPTAFYLCASSSSGGLPATYNEQFFGPGTRLTVL.